One T cell receptor (beta chain) is described in this entry. The data were taken from a study of blood T cell repertoires in COVID-19. The wider study: There were acute and convalescent COVID-19 samples, and they came from the United States, Italy and Spain. In each case, the material was cDNA or gDNA derived from T cells, B-cell-depleted T cells, or PBMCs.

As handled by the study authors: Nucleated cell number was recorded as an estimate derived from reference gene primer amplification. TCRdb keeps only in-frame clones here, not all; method: immunoSEQ multiplex PCR. The DNA gave D and trimming, while V, J and clone size come from that table. The sample lists 200,000 to 250,000 clones, 70% to 90% occurring once. V was clipped by 0 bases and J by 0 bases, with 8 bases between them. The CDR3 is 15 residues long. Germline CDR1 is ENHRY and CDR2 is SYGVKD. V usage is TRBV10-3 and J usage is TRBJ1-1; D gene unclear. The receptor was isolated from a man younger than 35 with active or convalescent COVID-19. Input material: peripheral blood. As DNA, the CDR3 is TGTGCCATCAGTGAGTCTCGAGAAATGAACACTGAAGCTTTCTTT. It is translated as CAISESREMNTEAFF.